This TCR beta chain derives from a study of prognosis after radiotherapy for stage I lung cancer. Overall study findings and caveats: Diminished Shannon entropy following stereotactic body radiation therapy characterized patients who developed distant metastases.

TCR beta CDR3 amplification from genomic DNA was performed by two-round multiplex PCR. During first-round PCR, primers specific to each TRBV and TRBJ gene were used. Each CDR3 protein gets one entry after TCRdb re-called the multiplex PCR reads with MiXCR. The sample lists 10,000 to 13,000 distinct CDR3 sequences, around 55% occurring once. In its sample, this clonotype is medium-sized. Its antigen is not identified. The TCR was taken from a donor aged 50 or older with non-small cell lung cancer. The sample consisted of PBMCs, taken before or after stereotactic body radiation therapy (not recorded which).

The CDR3: CASSFTSARELFF. CDR3 bases: TGTGCCAGCAGTTTCACTAGCGCCAGGGAGCTGTTTTTT. The V gene is TRBV27, the J gene TRBJ2-2, with TRBD2 matching over 7 bases. After removal of 3 bases from V and 9 bases from J, the junction contained 4 bases not matched to a gene. Per the germline V gene, CDR1 is MNHEY and CDR2 is SMNVEV (reference sequence). This CDR3 has 13 residues.